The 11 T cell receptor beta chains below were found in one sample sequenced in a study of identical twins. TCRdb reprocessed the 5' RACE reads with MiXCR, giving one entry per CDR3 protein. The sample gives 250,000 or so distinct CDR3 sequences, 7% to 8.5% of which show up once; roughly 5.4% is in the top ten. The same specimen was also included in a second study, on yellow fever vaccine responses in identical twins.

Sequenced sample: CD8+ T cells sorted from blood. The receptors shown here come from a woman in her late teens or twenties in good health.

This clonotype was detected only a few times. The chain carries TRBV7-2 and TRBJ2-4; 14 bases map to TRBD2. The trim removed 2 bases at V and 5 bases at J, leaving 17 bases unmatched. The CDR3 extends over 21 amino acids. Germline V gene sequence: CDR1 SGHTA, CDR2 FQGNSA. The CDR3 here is CASSLPQTSGRASASQNIQYF. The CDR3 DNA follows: TGTGCCAGCAGCTTACCGCAGACTAGCGGGAGGGCCTCAGCCTCTCAAAACATTCAGTACTTC.

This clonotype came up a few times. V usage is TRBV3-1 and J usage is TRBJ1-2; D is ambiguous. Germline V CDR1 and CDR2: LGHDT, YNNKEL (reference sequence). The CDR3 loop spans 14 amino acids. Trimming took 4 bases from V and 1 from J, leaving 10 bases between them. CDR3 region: CASSRGGGNYGYTF. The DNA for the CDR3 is TGTGCCAGCAGCCGCGGAGGAGGTAACTATGGCTACACCTTC.

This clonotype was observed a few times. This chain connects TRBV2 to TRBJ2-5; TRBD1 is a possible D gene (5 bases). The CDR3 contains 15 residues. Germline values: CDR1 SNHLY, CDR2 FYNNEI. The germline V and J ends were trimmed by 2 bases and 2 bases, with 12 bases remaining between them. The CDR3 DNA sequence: TGTGCCAGCAGTGAACTAGATTCAGGGCAAGAGACCCAGTACTTC. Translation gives CASSELDSGQETQYF.

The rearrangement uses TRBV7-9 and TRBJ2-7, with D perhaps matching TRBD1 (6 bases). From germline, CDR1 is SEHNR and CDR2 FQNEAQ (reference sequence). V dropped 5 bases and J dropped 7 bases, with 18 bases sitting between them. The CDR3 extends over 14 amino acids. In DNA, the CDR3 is TGTGCCAGCAGCGCCGACAGGTCCTACTCGGAGCAGTACTTC. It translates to CASSADRSYSEQYF.

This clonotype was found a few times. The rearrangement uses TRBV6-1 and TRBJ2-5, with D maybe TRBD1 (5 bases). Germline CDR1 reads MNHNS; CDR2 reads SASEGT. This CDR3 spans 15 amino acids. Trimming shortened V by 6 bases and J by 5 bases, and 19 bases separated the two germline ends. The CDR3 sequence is CASRQHPTRVETQYF. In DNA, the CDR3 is TGTGCCAGCAGGCAACACCCGACCAGGGTGGAGACCCAGTACTTC.

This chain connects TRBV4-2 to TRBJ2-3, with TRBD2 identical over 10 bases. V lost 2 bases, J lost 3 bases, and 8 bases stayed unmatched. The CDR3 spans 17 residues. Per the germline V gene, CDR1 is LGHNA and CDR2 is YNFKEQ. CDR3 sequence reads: CASSQSPLAGVTDTQYF. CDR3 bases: TGTGCCAGCAGCCAATCCCCTCTAGCGGGAGTGACAGATACGCAGTATTTT.

The CDR3 region has the DNA TGTGCCAGCAGCCCGTGGAGCACGGGACGGAACTATGGCTACACCTTC. This gives the protein CASSPWSTGRNYGYTF. The chain recombines TRBV7-9 with TRBJ1-2, with D tentatively TRBD1 (5 bases). This CDR3 region has 16 residues. V dropped 5 bases and J dropped 2 bases, with 18 bases sitting between them. Germline lookup yields CDR1 SEHNR and CDR2 FQNEAQ (reference sequence). The whole variable domain, filled in from reference TRBV7-9 and TRBJ1-2, reads DTGVSQNPRHKITKRGQNVTFRCDPISEHNRLYWYRQTLGQGPEFLTYFQNEAQLEKSRLLSDRFSAERPKGSFSTLEIQRTEQGDSAMYLCASSPWSTGRNYGYTFGSGTRLTVV.

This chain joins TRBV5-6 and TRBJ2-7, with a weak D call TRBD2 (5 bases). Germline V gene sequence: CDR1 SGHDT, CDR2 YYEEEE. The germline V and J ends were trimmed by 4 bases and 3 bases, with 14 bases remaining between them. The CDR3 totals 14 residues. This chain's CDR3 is CASSPRERSYEQYF. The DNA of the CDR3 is TGTGCCAGCAGCCCAAGGGAGAGGAGCTACGAGCAGTACTTC.

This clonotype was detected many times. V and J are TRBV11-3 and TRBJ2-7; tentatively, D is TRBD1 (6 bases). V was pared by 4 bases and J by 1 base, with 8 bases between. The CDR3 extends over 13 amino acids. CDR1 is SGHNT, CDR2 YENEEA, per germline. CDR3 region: CASSSGTSYEQYF. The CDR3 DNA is TGTGCCAGCAGCTCCGGGACATCCTACGAGCAGTACTTC.

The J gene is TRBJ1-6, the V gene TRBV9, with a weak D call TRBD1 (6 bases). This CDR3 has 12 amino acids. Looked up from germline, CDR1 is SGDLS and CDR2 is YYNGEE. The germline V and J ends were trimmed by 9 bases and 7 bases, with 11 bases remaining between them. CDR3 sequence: CANGGQNSPLHF. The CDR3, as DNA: TGTGCCAACGGGGGCCAGAATTCACCCCTCCACTTT.

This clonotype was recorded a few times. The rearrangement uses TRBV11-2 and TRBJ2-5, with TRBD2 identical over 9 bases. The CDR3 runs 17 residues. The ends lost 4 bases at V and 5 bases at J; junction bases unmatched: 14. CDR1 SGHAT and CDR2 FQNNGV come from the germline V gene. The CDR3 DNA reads TGTGCCAGCAGCTCACCAAGGGGTAGCGGGAGCCGGGAGACCCAGTACTTC. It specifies CASSSPRGSGSRETQYF.